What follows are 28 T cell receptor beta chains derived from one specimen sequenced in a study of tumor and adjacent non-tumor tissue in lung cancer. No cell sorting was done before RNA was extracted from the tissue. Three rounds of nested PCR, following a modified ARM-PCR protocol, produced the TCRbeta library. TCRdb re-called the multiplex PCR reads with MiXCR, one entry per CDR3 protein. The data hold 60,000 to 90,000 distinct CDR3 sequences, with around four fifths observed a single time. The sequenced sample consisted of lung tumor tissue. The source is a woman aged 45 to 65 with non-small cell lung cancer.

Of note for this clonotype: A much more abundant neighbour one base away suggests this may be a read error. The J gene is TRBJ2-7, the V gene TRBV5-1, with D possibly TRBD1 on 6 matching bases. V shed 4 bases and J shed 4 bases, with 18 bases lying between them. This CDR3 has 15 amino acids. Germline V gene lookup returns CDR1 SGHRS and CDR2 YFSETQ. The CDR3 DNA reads TGCGCCAGCAGCGGCGGACAGCTCGGGGTTTACGAGCAGTACTTC. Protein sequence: CASSGGQLGVYEQYF. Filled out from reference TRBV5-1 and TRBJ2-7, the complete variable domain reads KAGVTQTPRYLIKTRGQQVTLSCSPISGHRSVSWYQQTPGQGLQFLFEYFSETQRNKGNFPGRFSGRQFSNSRSEMNVSTLELGDSALYLCASSGGQLGVYEQYFGPGTRLTVT.

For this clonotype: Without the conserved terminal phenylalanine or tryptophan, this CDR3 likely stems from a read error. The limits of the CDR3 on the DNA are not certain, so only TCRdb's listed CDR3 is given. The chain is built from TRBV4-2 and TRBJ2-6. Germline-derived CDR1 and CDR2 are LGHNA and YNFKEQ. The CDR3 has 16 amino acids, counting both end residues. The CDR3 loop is CASSQDTNSGANVLTL.

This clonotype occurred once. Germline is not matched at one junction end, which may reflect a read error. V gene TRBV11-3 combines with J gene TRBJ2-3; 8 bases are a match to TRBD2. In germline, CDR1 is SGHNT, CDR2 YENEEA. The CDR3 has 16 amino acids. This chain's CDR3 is CASSLGQRESADTQYF. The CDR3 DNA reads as TGTGCCAGCAGCTTAGGACAGCGGGAGAGTGCTGATACGCAGTACTTT.

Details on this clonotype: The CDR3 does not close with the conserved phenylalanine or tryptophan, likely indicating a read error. CDR3 bases: TGCGCCAGCAGCCAAGTTCCGGGGTCCAATGAGCCCCAGCATCTT. It yields the protein CASSQVPGSNEPQHL. The V and J genes are TRBV4-1 and TRBJ1-5, with D uncertain. The CDR3 extends over 15 amino acids. The V gene's germline CDR1 is MGHRA and CDR2 YSYEKL.

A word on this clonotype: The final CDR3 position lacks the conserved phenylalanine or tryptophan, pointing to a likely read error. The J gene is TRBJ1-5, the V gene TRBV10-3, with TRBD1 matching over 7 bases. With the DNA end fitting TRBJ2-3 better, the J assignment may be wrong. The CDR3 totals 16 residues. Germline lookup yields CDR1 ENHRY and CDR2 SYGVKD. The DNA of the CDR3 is TGTGTCATCAGTGAGTCGACAGGGTTGGGCAATCAGCCCCAGTATATT. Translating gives CVISESTGLGNQPQYI.

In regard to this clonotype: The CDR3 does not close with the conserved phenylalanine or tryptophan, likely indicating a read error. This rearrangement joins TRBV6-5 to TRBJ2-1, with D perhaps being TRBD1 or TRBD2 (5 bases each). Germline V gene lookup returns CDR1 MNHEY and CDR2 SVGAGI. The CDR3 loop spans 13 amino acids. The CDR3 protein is CASIYSRGHEQFL. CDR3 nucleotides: TGTGCCAGCATTTACTCGAGGGGCCATGAGCAGTTCTTA.

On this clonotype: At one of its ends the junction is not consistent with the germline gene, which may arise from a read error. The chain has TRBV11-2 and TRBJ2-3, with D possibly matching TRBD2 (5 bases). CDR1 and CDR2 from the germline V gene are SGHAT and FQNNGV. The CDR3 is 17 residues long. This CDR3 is CASSSMGRGTSTDTQYF. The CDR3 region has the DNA TGTGCTAGCAGCTCCATGGGGAGAGGAACTAGCACAGATACGCAGTATTTT.

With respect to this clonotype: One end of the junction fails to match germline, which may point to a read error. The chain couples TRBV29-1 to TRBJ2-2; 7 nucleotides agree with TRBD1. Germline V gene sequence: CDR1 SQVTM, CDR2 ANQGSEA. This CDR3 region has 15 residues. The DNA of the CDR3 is TGTAGCGCCACGACAGGGTCAAAGGGTGCCGGGGAGCTGTTTTTT. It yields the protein CSATTGSKGAGELFF.

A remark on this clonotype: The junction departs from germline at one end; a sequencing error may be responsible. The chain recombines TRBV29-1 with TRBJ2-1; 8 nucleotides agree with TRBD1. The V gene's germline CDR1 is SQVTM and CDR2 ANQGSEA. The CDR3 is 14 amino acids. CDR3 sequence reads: CSCDGTGIYNGQFF. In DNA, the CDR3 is TGCAGCTGCGATGGGACAGGCATATACAATGGGCAGTTCTTC.

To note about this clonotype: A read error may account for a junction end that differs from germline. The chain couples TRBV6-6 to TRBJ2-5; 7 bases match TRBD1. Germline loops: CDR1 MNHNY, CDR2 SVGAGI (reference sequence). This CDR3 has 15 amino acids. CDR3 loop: CVSDPGQLYQETQYF. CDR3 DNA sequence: TGTGTCAGCGATCCGGGACAGCTCTACCAAGAGACCCAGTACTTC.

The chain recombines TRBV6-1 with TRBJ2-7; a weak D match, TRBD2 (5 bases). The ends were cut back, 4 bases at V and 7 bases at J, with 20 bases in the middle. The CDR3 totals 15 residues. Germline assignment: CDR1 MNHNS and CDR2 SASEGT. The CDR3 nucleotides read TGTGCCAGCAGTGGGGAGATAATGAGCACTTATGAGCAGTACTTC. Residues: CASSGEIMSTYEQYF.

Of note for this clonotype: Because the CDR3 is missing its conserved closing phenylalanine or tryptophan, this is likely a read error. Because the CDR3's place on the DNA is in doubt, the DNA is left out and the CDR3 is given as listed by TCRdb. The CDR3 here is CASSLLVLGTEDFL. The chain couples TRBV11-2 to TRBJ1-1. Ends included, the CDR3 has 14 residues. CDR1 SGHAT and CDR2 FQNNGV come from the germline V gene.

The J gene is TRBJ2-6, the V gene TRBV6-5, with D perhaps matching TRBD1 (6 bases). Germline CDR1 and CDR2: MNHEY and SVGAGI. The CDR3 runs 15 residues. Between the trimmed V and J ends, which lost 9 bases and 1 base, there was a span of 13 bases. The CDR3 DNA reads TGTGCCAGTAGGTGTAGGGGGTCTGGGGCCAACGTCCTGACTTTC. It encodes CASRCRGSGANVLTF.

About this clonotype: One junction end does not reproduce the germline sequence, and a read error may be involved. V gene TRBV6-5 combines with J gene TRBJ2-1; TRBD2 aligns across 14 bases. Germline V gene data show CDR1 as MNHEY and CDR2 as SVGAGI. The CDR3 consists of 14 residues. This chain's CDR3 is CTSRLAGGRHEQFF. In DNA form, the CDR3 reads TGTACCAGCAGACTAGCGGGAGGGAGGCATGAGCAGTTCTTC.

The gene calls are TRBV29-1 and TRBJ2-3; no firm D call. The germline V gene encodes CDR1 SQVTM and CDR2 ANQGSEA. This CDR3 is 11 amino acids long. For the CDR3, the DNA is TGCGGTGTTGACAGCACAGATACGCAGTATTTT. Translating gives CGVDSTDTQYF.

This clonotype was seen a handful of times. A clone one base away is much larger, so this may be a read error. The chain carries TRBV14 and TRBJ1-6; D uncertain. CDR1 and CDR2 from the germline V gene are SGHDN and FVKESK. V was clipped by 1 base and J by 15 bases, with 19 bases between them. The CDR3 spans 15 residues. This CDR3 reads CASSQGAASSPLLHF. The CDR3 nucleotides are TGTGCCAGCAGCCAAGGGGCCGCTTCGAGTCCACTCCTCCACTTT.

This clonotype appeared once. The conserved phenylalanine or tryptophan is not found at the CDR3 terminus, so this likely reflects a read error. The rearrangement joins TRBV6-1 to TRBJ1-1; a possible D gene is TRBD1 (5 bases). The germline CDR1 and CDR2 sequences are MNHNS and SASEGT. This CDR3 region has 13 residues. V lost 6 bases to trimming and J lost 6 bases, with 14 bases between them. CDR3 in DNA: TGTGCCAGCAGGGGTGGGGCACCCCCTGAAGCTTTCTCT. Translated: CASRGGAPPEAFS.

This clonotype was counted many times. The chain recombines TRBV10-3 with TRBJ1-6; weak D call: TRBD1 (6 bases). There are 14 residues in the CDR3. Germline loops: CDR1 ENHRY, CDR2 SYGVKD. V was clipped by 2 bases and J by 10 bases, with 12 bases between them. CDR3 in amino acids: CAISEGGSDSPLHF. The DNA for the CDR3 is TGTGCCATCAGTGAGGGGGGCTCGGACTCACCCCTCCACTTT.

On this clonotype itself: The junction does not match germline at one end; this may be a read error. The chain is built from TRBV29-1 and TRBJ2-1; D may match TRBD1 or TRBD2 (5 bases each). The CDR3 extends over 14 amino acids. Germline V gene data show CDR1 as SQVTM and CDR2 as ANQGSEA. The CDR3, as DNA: TGCAGTTGCGATGGGGCGGGCCTATACAATGCGCAGTTCTTC. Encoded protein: CSCDGAGLYNAQFF.

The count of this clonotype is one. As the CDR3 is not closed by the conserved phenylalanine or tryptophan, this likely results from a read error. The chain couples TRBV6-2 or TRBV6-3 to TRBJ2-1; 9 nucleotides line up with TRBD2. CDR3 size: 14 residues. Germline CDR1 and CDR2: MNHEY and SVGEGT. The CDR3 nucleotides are TGTGCCAGTAGTTACGGCGGGAGGGGGAATGAGCAGTTCTTA. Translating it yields CASSYGGRGNEQFL.

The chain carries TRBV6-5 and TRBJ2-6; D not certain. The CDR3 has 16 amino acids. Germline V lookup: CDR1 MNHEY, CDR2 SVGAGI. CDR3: CDGSSIIATGANVLTF. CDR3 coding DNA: TGTGACGGCAGTTCTATTATAGCTACTGGGGCCAACGTCCTGACTTTC.

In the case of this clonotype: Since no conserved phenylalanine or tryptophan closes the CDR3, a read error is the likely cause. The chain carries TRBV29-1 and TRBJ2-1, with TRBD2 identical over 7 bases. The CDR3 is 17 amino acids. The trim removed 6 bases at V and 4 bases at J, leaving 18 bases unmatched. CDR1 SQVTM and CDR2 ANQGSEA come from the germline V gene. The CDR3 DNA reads TGCAGCGTAGAGCAGGCGGGAGTATTCTACGATTACAATGAGCAGTTCATC. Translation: CSVEQAGVFYDYNEQFI.

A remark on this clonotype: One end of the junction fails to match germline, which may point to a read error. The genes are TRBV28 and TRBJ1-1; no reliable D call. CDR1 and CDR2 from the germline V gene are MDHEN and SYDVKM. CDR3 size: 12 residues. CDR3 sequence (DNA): TGTGCCAGCAGTTTAAGAGCTAGGGAAGCTGTCTTT. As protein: CASSLRAREAVF.

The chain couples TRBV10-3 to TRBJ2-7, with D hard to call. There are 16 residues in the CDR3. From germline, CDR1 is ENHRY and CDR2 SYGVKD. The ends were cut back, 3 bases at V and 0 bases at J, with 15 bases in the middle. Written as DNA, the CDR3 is TGTGCCATCAGTGATGGGGATGTGGGGTACTCCTACGAGCAGTACTTC. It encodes CAISDGDVGYSYEQYF.

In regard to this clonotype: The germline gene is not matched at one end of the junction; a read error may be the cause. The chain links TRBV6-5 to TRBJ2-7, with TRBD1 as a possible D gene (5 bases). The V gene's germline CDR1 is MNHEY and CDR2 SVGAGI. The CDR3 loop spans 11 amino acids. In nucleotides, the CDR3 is TGTACCAGCAGGCGGCAGGGCGAGCACTACTTC. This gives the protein CTSRRQGEHYF.

The CDR3 bases are TGTGCCAGCAGTCTCGGGATCAGCACGACCTACGAGCAGTACTTC. This codes for CASSLGISTTYEQYF. The chain uses TRBV6-6 and TRBJ2-7; perhaps TRBD2 as D (5 bases). Germline assignment: CDR1 MNHNY and CDR2 SVGAGI (reference sequence). V lost 5 bases and J lost 2, with 16 bases in between. The CDR3 has 15 amino acids.

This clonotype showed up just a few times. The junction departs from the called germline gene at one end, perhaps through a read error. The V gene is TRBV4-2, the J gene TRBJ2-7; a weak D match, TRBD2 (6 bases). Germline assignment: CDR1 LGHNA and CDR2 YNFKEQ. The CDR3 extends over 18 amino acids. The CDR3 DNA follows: TGTGCCAGCAGCCAAGAAGGGCTAGCGAGAGAAGACCGCTACGAGCAGTATTTC. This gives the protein CASSQEGLAREDRYEQYF.

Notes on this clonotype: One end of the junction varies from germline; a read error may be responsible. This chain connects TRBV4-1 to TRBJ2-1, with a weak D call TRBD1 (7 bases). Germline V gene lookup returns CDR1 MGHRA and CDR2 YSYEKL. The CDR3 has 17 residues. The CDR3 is CAISQVGGGIGGIGQFF. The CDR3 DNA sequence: TGCGCCATCAGCCAAGTAGGGGGCGGGATAGGGGGGATTGGGCAGTTCTTC.